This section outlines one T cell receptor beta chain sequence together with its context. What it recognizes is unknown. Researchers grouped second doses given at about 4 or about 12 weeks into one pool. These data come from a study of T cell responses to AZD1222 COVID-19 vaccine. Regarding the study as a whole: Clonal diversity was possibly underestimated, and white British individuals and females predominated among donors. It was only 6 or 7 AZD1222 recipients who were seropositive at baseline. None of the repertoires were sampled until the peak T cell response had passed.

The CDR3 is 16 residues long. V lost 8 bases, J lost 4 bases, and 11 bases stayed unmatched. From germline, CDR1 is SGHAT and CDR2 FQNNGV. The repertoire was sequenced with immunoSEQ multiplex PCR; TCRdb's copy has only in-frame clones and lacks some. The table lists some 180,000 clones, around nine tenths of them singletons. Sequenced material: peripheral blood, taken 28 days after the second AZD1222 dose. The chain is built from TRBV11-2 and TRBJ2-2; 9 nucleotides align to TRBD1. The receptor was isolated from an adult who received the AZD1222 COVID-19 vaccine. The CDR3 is CASDPGQGPITGELFF. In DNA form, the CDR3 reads TGTGCCAGCGACCCCGGACAGGGGCCCATCACCGGGGAGCTGTTTTTT.